The rows below give T cell receptor beta chains drawn from one sample of a study of T cells in Graves' hyperthyroidism and ophthalmopathy. Via MiXCR, TCRdb re-called the multiplex PCR reads, giving one row per CDR3 protein. The table records roughly 800,000 distinct CDR3 sequences, around 39% of them present only once. Source material: blood. Receptor source: a young man with Graves' hyperthyroidism. Each CDR3 is given with its conserved first and last residue. The D gene is left open where the match is weak. Where a row states a size, it is once, few, many or the class of an expanded clone; other rows omit it.

CDR3 protein: CASSMKTRRGYTF; CDR3 DNA: TGTGCCAGTAGTATGAAGACTCGCCGTGGCTACACCTTC; J gene: TRBJ1-2; D gene: .; V gene: TRBV19; clone size: many
CDR3 protein: CAIMGAGGPRITDTQYF; CDR3 DNA: TGTGCCATCATGGGAGCGGGAGGGCCGAGAATCACAGATACGCAGTATTTT; J gene: TRBJ2-3; D gene: TRBD2; V gene: TRBV10-3; clone size: .
CDR3 protein: CASSLGHYYEQYF; CDR3 DNA: TGTGCCAGTAGCCTGGGACATTACTACGAGCAGTACTTC; J gene: TRBJ2-7; D gene: .; V gene: TRBV19; clone size: many
CDR3 protein: CSARPEGLRNTIYF; CDR3 DNA: TGCAGTGCTAGGCCTGAGGGATTACGAAACACCATATATTTT; J gene: TRBJ1-3; D gene: .; V gene: TRBV20-1; clone size: .
CDR3 protein: CSVFASNTEAFF; CDR3 DNA: TGCAGCGTTTTTGCTTCGAACACTGAAGCTTTCTTT; J gene: TRBJ1-1; D gene: .; V gene: TRBV29-1; clone size: many
CDR3 protein: CSATRGYSSYEQYF; CDR3 DNA: TGCAGTGCGACAAGGGGGTATAGCTCCTACGAGCAGTACTTC; J gene: TRBJ2-7; D gene: .; V gene: TRBV20-1; clone size: .
CDR3 protein: CASSFFAGIGETQYF; CDR3 DNA: TGTGCCAGCAGCTTCTTTGCAGGAATAGGAGAGACCCAGTACTTC; J gene: TRBJ2-5; D gene: .; V gene: TRBV7-8; clone size: .
CDR3 protein: CSARDLRGNQPQHF; CDR3 DNA: TGCAGTGCTAGAGATCTCAGGGGAAATCAGCCCCAGCATTTT; J gene: TRBJ1-5; D gene: .; V gene: TRBV20-1; clone size: many
CDR3 protein: CSARWGTEAFF; CDR3 DNA: TGCAGTGCTAGATGGGGCACTGAAGCTTTCTTT; J gene: TRBJ1-1; D gene: .; V gene: TRBV20-1; clone size: many
CDR3 protein: CASSLYEGSGNTEAFF; CDR3 DNA: TGTGCCAGCAGCTTATACGAGGGTAGTGGAAACACTGAAGCTTTCTTT; J gene: TRBJ1-1; D gene: .; V gene: TRBV7-9; clone size: .
CDR3 protein: CASSLDWGAGGTQYF; CDR3 DNA: TGTGCCAGCAGCTTAGATTGGGGGGCAGGCGGGACCCAGTACTTC; J gene: TRBJ2-5; D gene: .; V gene: TRBV11-2; clone size: .
CDR3 protein: CASRGPTDYEQYF; CDR3 DNA: TGTGCCAGCAGAGGGCCGACGGACTACGAGCAGTACTTC; J gene: TRBJ2-7; D gene: .; V gene: TRBV7-8; clone size: many
CDR3 protein: CASSASTSGLPYEQYF; CDR3 DNA: TGTGCCAGCAGTGCATCGACTAGCGGCCTGCCCTACGAGCAGTACTTC; J gene: TRBJ2-7; D gene: TRBD2; V gene: TRBV6-5; clone size: few